A selection of T cell receptor beta chains follows, all from one sample in a study of blood T cell repertoires in COVID-19. TCRdb's copy holds only in-frame clones and misses some; the assay was immunoSEQ multiplex PCR. The repertoire includes approximately 270,000 clones, about 80% of them detected once, and 8.9% sits in the top ten. The sequenced sample consisted of peripheral blood. The receptors stem from a man of 80 years or more with acute or convalescent COVID-19. CDR3s leave out the opening cysteine and the closing phenylalanine or tryptophan. A clone size is listed for some rows: how often the clone was seen (once, few, many), or a class if it is expanded.

v_call: TRBV4-1; clone_size: .; j_call: TRBJ2-7; cdr3_aa: ASSQTGKLTYEQY
v_call: TRBV30; clone_size: few; j_call: TRBJ1-6; cdr3_aa: AWNPGHHNSPLH
v_call: TRBV24-1; clone_size: .; j_call: TRBJ2-2; cdr3_aa: ATSDFGGQGTTGELF
v_call: TRBV5-1; clone_size: .; j_call: TRBJ1-1; cdr3_aa: ASSLEPTANTEAF
v_call: TRBV4-1; clone_size: .; j_call: TRBJ2-7; cdr3_aa: ASSRVSSGGFSYEQY
v_call: TRBV6-5; clone_size: .; j_call: TRBJ2-3; cdr3_aa: ASSRVALYTDTQY
v_call: TRBV6-5; clone_size: .; j_call: TRBJ1-5; cdr3_aa: ATKDSLSNQPQH
v_call: TRBV6-5; clone_size: .; j_call: TRBJ2-7; cdr3_aa: ASSYGPLSYEQY
v_call: TRBV28; clone_size: .; j_call: TRBJ1-5; cdr3_aa: ASTGSNQPQH
v_call: TRBV6-5; clone_size: .; j_call: TRBJ2-5; cdr3_aa: ASIPLAGGGETQY
v_call: TRBV6-5; clone_size: .; j_call: TRBJ2-7; cdr3_aa: ASRFRSGSSRH
v_call: TRBV3-1/TRBV3-2; clone_size: .; j_call: TRBJ1-1; cdr3_aa: ASSNGRNTEAF
v_call: TRBV28; clone_size: .; j_call: TRBJ1-6; cdr3_aa: ASSLTGTGGGNSPLH
v_call: TRBV12-5; clone_size: once; j_call: TRBJ2-7; cdr3_aa: ASGPALLSYEQY
v_call: TRBV7-8; clone_size: .; j_call: TRBJ1-2; cdr3_aa: ASSSGQGSYGYT
v_call: TRBV14; clone_size: .; j_call: TRBJ1-6; cdr3_aa: ASSQEARRNSPLH
v_call: TRBV19; clone_size: .; j_call: TRBJ2-7; cdr3_aa: ASSIYRGSYEQY
v_call: TRBV10-3; clone_size: .; j_call: TRBJ2-7; cdr3_aa: AIGPGTGAFGSSYEQY
v_call: TRBV11-2; clone_size: .; j_call: TRBJ1-2; cdr3_aa: ASSSQGRQGYGYT
v_call: TRBV5-6; clone_size: .; j_call: TRBJ1-1; cdr3_aa: ASSLQGNTEAF
v_call: TRBV24-1; clone_size: .; j_call: TRBJ1-1; cdr3_aa: ATSENQGNTEAF
v_call: TRBV2; clone_size: few; j_call: TRBJ2-5; cdr3_aa: ASSEVRETQY
v_call: TRBV19; clone_size: few; j_call: TRBJ1-5; cdr3_aa: ASSLHRDSNQPQH
v_call: TRBV7-9; clone_size: .; j_call: TRBJ2-1; cdr3_aa: ASSPSRGFSYNEQF
v_call: TRBV7-2; clone_size: .; j_call: TRBJ1-1; cdr3_aa: ASSPQTGGYTEAF
v_call: TRBV7-9; clone_size: .; j_call: TRBJ1-1; cdr3_aa: ASSLQGRTEAF
v_call: TRBV3-1/TRBV3-2; clone_size: .; j_call: TRBJ2-1; cdr3_aa: ASSERTSGDNEQF